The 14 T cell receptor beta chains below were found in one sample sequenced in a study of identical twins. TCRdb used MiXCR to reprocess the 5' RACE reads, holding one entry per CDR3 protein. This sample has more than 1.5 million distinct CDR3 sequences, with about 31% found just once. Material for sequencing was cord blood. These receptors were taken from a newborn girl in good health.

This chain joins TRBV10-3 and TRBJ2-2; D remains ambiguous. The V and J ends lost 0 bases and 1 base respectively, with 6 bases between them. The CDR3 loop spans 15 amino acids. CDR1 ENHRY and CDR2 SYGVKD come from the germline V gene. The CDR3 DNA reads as TGTGCCATCAGTGAGTCGACGGGGAACACCGGGGAGCTGTTTTTT. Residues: CAISESTGNTGELFF.

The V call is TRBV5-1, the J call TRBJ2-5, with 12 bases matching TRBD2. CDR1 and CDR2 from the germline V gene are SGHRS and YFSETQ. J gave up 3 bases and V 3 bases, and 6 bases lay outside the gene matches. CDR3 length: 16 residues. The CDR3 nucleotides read TGCGCCAGCAGCTCGACTAGCGGGAGTCTGAAAGAGACCCAGTACTTC. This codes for CASSSTSGSLKETQYF.

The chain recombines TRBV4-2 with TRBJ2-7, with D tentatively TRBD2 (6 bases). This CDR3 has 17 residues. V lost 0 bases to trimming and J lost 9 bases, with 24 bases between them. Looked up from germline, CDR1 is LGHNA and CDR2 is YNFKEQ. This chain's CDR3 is CASSQEGKGGPAEVQYF. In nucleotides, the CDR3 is TGTGCCAGCAGCCAAGAGGGGAAGGGAGGCCCCGCGGAGGTGCAGTACTTC.

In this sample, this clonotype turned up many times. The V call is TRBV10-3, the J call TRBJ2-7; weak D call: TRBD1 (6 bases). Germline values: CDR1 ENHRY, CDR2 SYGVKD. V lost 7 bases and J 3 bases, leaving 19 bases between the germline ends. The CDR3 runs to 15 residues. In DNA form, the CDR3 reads TGTGCCATCACCCCGGACAGACTTTTCGACTACGAGCAGTACTTC. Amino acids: CAITPDRLFDYEQYF.

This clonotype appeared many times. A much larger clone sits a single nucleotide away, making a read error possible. CDR3: CSASDTYEQYF. The DNA of the CDR3 is TGCAGTGCTAGCGACACCTACGAGCAGTACTTC. The rearrangement joins TRBV20-1 to TRBJ2-7; D is undetermined. V shed 3 bases and J shed 2 bases, with 5 bases lying between them. Germline V gives CDR1 DFQATT, CDR2 SNEGSKA (reference sequence). There are 11 residues in the CDR3.

Here the CDR3 DNA reads TGCAGTGCTAACCCCGGGACTAGCACAGATACGCAGTATTTT. It is translated as CSANPGTSTDTQYF. The chain couples TRBV20-1 to TRBJ2-3, with a possible D match to TRBD2 (6 bases). Germline loops: CDR1 DFQATT, CDR2 SNEGSKA (reference sequence). With 4 bases removed from V and 0 bases from J, the gap between germline ends came to 11 bases. The CDR3 consists of 14 residues.

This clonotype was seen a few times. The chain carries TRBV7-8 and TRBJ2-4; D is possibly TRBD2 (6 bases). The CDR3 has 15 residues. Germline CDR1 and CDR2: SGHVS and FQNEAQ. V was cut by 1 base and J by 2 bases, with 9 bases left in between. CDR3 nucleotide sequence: TGTGCCAGCAGCTTAGGCCTAGCGTCCAAAAACATTCAGTACTTC. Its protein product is CASSLGLASKNIQYF. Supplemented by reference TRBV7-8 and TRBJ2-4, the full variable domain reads GAGVSQSPRYKVAKRGQDVALRCDPISGHVSLFWYQQALGQGPEFLTYFQNEAQLDKSGLPSDRFFAERPEGSVSTLKIQRTQQEDSAVYLCASSLGLASKNIQYFGAGTRLSVL.

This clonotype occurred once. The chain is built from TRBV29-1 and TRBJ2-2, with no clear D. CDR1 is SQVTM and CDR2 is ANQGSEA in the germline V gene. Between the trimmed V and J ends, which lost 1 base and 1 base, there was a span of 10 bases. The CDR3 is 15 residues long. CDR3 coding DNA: TGCAGCGTTGAAGGGATGCCGGGGAACACCGGGGAGCTGTTTTTT. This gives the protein CSVEGMPGNTGELFF.

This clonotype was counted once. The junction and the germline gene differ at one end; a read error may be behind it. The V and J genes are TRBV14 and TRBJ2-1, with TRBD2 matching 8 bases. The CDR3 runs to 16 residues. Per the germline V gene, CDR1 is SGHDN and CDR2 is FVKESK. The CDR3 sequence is CAGSHRLASTYNEQFF. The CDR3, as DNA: TGTGCCGGCAGCCACAGACTAGCGAGTACCTACAATGAGCAGTTCTTC.

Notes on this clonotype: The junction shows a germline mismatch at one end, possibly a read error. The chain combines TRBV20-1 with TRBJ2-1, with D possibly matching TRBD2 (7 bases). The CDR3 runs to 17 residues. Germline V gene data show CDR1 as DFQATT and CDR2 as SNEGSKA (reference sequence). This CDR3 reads CSAGDEGGGPRLNEQFF. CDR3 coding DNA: TGCAGTGCTGGAGATGAAGGGGGGGGGCCCCGTCTCAATGAGCAGTTCTTC.

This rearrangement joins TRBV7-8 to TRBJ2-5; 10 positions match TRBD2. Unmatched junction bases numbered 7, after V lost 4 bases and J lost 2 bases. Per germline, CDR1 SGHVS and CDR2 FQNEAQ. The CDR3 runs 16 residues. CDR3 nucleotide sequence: TGTGCCAGCAGCTCTCACACTAGCGGGGTACAAGAGACCCAGTACTTC. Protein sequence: CASSSHTSGVQETQYF.

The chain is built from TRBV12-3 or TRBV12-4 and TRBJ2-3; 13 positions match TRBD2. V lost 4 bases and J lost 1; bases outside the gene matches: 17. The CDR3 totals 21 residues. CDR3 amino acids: CASSSRHGLAGDGDGTDTQYF. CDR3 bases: TGTGCCAGCAGTTCCCGACACGGACTAGCGGGAGATGGAGATGGCACAGATACGCAGTATTTT.

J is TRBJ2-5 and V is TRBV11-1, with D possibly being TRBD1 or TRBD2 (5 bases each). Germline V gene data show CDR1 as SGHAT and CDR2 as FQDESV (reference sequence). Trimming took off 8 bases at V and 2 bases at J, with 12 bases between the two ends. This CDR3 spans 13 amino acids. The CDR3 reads CASGAGYQETQYF. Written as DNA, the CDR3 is TGTGCCAGCGGGGCGGGTTATCAAGAGACCCAGTACTTC.

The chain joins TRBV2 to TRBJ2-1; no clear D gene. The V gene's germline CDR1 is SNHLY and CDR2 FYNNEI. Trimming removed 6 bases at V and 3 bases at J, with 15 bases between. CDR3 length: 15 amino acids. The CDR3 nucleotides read TGTGCCAGCAGGCGCCCAACGGGCAACTACAATGAGCAGTTCTTC. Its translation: CASRRPTGNYNEQFF.